The 16 T cell receptor beta chains reported below all come from one sample, sequenced in a study of T cells in Graves' hyperthyroidism and ophthalmopathy. From RNA transcripts, TCR beta CDR3 regions were amplified. The HTBI primer set was used in a first-round RT-PCR of the TCR CDR3. TCRdb redid the calling of the multiplex PCR reads with MiXCR, one entry per CDR3 protein. The repertoire holds 730,000 or so distinct CDR3 sequences, with roughly a sixth as singletons. Material: blood. All receptors come from a woman between 50 and 59 years old with Graves' hyperthyroidism that later progressed to Graves' ophthalmopathy.

As to this clonotype: The junction shows a germline mismatch at one end, possibly a read error. V gene TRBV2 combines with J gene TRBJ1-4, with D maybe TRBD1 (5 bases). Germline CDR1 SNHLY, CDR2 FYNNEI. CDR3 length: 18 residues. CDR3 loop: CASSQRVTAVATNEKLFF. The DNA for the CDR3 is TGCGCCAGCAGCCAGAGGGTGACAGCGGTTGCAACTAATGAAAAACTGTTTTTT.

The sample holds many counts of this clonotype. The chain carries TRBV6-1 and TRBJ1-2; D is unresolved. The ends were cut back, 6 bases at V and 0 bases at J, with 14 bases in the middle. CDR3 length: 15 residues. Germline V gives CDR1 MNHNS, CDR2 SASEGT. DNA of the CDR3: TGTGCCAGCAGCTACCGTGTTACGGCTAACTATGGCTACACCTTC. It is translated as CASSYRVTANYGYTF.

The chain uses TRBV15 and TRBJ1-6; D is uncertain. The CDR3 contains 15 residues. The germline CDR1 and CDR2 sequences are LNHNV and YYDKDF (reference sequence). Trimming left V 0 bases short and J 8 bases short, with 11 bases between. The DNA of the CDR3 is TGTGCCACCAGCAGAGAAACCGGAGAGGATTCACCCCTCCACTTT. Its protein is CATSRETGEDSPLHF.

The J gene is TRBJ1-1, the V gene TRBV5-1; the match to TRBD1 covers 8 bases. With 4 bases clipped from V and 2 bases from J, the junction kept 10 bases outside the gene matches. Germline V gene lookup returns CDR1 SGHRS and CDR2 YFSETQ. CDR3 length: 16 amino acids. CDR3 sequence: CASSPTPGTGNTEAFF. The CDR3 region has the DNA TGCGCCAGCAGCCCCACCCCCGGGACAGGCAACACTGAAGCTTTCTTT. The variable domain in full, completed from reference TRBV5-1 and TRBJ1-1, reads KAGVTQTPRYLIKTRGQQVTLSCSPISGHRSVSWYQQTPGQGLQFLFEYFSETQRNKGNFPGRFSGRQFSNSRSEMNVSTLELGDSALYLCASSPTPGTGNTEAFFGQGTRLTVV.

This sequence joins TRBV20-1 and TRBJ1-1; D is uncertain. Germline CDR1 is DFQATT and CDR2 is SNEGSKA (reference sequence). The CDR3 totals 14 residues. Trimming cost V 0 bases and J 0 bases, with 8 bases left between them. The CDR3 coding sequence is TGCAGTGCTAGAGAACCAGCCTTGAACACTGAAGCTTTCTTT. It yields the protein CSAREPALNTEAFF.

This chain uses TRBV4-2 with TRBJ1-6, with TRBD1 identical over 11 bases. This CDR3 comprises 16 residues. The J segment lost 7 bases and the V segment lost 4 bases, leaving 6 bases of the junction unmatched. CDR1 and CDR2 from the germline V gene are LGHNA and YNFKEQ. CDR3 in DNA: TGTGCCAGCAGCCGAGACGGACAGGGGGCGAATTCACCCCTCCACTTT. It translates to CASSRDGQGANSPLHF.

This clonotype was seen only a few times. The chain combines TRBV27 with TRBJ1-5, with unresolved D. In germline, CDR1 is MNHEY, CDR2 SMNVEV (reference sequence). Trimming shortened V by 6 bases and J by 8 bases, and 17 bases separated the two germline ends. The CDR3 is made up of 14 amino acids. The CDR3 DNA reads as TGTGCCAGCAGCCCTGGGTATGACTTCGAGCCCCAGCATTTT. Its protein is CASSPGYDFEPQHF.

This clonotype was recorded many times. The rearrangement joins TRBV6-6 to TRBJ1-2; 10 bases are a match to TRBD1. Germline CDR1 MNHNY, CDR2 SVGAGI (reference sequence). Trimming cost V 0 bases and J 4 bases; bases outside gene matches: 11. This CDR3 has 18 residues. CDR3: CASSYSVGTGANPYGYTF. The CDR3 DNA sequence: TGTGCCAGCAGTTACTCGGTAGGGACAGGGGCAAACCCCTATGGCTACACCTTC.

This clonotype was seen more than once but under ten times. V is TRBV10-3 and J is TRBJ2-1; TRBD1 or TRBD2 may be the D gene (6 bases each). The CDR3 totals 16 residues. Between the trimmed V and J ends, which lost 3 bases and 1 base, there was a span of 13 bases. Germline CDR1 is ENHRY and CDR2 is SYGVKD. CDR3 sequence: CAISDRGAGSYNEQFF. For the CDR3, the DNA is TGTGCCATCAGTGATAGGGGGGCAGGTTCCTACAATGAGCAGTTCTTC.

The table lists this clonotype with many counts. CDR3 nucleotides: TGTGCCAGCTCACCGACGGACAGGGGAGCAGATACGCAGTATTTT. Amino acid sequence: CASSPTDRGADTQYF. The J gene is TRBJ2-3, the V gene TRBV18, with 9 nucleotides matching TRBD1. This CDR3 contains 15 residues. Germline lookup yields CDR1 KGHSH and CDR2 LQKENI. With 3 bases clipped from V and 4 bases from J, the junction kept 5 bases outside the gene matches.

Ten or more counts support this clonotype. The chain is built from TRBV12-3 or TRBV12-4 and TRBJ2-1; D is uncertain. Trimming left V 6 bases short and J 8 bases short, with 11 bases between. CDR3 length: 12 residues. The CDR3 loop reads CASRLSWDEQFF. CDR3 nucleotide sequence: TGTGCCAGCAGGCTCTCCTGGGATGAGCAGTTCTTC.

This sequence joins TRBV6-1 and TRBJ2-3, with 12 bases aligning to TRBD2. CDR1 is MNHNS, CDR2 SASEGT, per germline. The CDR3 covers 16 residues. V shed 2 bases and J 5 bases; nucleotides not matched to a gene: 5. Here the CDR3 reads CASSESSGGARDTQYF. The CDR3 DNA reads as TGTGCCAGCAGTGAATCTAGCGGGGGGGCTCGAGATACGCAGTATTTT.

This clonotype was seen repeatedly, ten times or more. The chain is built from TRBV11-2 and TRBJ1-4; D perhaps matches TRBD1 (6 bases). The CDR3 covers 15 residues. Trimming removed 4 bases from V and 3 bases from J, with 12 bases in between. CDR1 is SGHAT and CDR2 is FQNNGV in the germline V gene. Written as DNA, the CDR3 is TGTGCCAGCAGCTCCCCCGGGGGCCCTAATGAAAAACTGTTTTTT. It is translated as CASSSPGGPNEKLFF.

This clonotype was counted ten times or more. This chain joins TRBV7-9 and TRBJ2-2; D unresolved. The germline V and J ends were trimmed by 5 bases and 6 bases, with 10 bases remaining between them. CDR1 and CDR2 from the germline V gene are SEHNR and FQNEAQ (reference sequence). The CDR3 extends over 13 amino acids. The CDR3 sequence is CASSRKLAGELFF. Here the CDR3 DNA reads TGTGCCAGCAGCCGGAAACTGGCCGGGGAGCTGTTTTTT.

The table lists this clonotype with a few counts. The V and J genes are TRBV6-1 and TRBJ2-1; perhaps TRBD2 as D (5 bases). The closer fit of TRBJ2-7 to the DNA end suggests the J call may be wrong. The CDR3 loop spans 13 amino acids. The germline CDR1 and CDR2 sequences are MNHNS and SASEGT. CDR3 sequence: CASSDGGYNEQYF. Here the CDR3 DNA reads TGTGCCAGCAGTGACGGAGGCTACAATGAGCAGTACTTC.

This chain connects TRBV12-3 or TRBV12-4 to TRBJ2-3, with TRBD2 matching 7 bases. J lost 2 bases, V lost 6 bases, and 8 bases had no gene match. This CDR3 comprises 15 residues. The CDR3 loop is CASSLSGVPTDTQYF. As DNA, the CDR3 is TGTGCCAGCAGCTTGAGCGGGGTACCCACAGATACGCAGTATTTT.